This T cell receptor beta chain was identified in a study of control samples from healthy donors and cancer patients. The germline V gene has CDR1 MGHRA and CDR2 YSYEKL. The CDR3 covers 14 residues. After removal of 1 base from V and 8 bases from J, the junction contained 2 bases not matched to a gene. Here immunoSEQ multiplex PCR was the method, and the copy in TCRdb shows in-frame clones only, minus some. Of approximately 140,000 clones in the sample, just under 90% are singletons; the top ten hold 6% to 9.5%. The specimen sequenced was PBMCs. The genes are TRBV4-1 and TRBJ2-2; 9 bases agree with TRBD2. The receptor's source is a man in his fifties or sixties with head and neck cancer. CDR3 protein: CASSQVAGVGELFF. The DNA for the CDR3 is TGCGCCAGCAGCCAAGTAGCGGGAGTGGGGGAGCTGTTTTTT.